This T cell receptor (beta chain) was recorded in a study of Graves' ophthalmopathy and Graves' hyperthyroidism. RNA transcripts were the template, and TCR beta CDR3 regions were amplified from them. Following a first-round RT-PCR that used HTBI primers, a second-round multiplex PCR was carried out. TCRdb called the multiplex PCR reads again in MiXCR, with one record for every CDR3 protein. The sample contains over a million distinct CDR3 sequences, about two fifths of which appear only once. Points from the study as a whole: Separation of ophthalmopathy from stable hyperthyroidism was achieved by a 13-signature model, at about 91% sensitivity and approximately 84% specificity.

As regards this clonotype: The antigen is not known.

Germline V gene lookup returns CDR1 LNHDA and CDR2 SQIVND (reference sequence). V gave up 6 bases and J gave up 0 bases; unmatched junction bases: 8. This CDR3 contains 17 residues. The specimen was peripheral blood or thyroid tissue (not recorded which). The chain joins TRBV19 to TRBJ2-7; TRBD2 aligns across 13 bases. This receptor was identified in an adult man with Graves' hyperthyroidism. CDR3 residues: CASRSGLAGRSSYEQYF. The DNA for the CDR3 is TGTGCCAGTAGATCGGGACTAGCGGGAAGGAGCTCCTACGAGCAGTACTTC.